The clone carrying this T cell receptor beta chain was observed a few times. Its antigen is unidentified. With 60 Vbeta and 13 Jbeta primers, the PCR was carried out. The table came from immunoSEQ multiplex PCR; TCRdb's copy has only in-frame clones and leaves some out. The table shows 84,000 or so clones, with around 62% occurring only once. This specimen belongs to a study of cytomegalovirus exposure and HLA in healthy donors. Study-level points and caveats: In a later analysis, specific HLA alleles were associated with 15,000 to 20,000 TCR beta sequences at a 0.05 false discovery rate. In vitro data verified three CMV-associated chains as specific for CMV antigens. Several of the most significant clusters appeared, in a later analysis, to be linked to common viral pathogens. Across donors, most TCRs were seen rarely, yet some public ones were widespread.

J was trimmed by 6 bases and V by 5 bases; bases with no gene match: 7. This CDR3 has 14 amino acids. Germline V lookup: CDR1 MDHEN, CDR2 SYDVKM. The genes are TRBV28 and TRBJ2-1, with 7 nucleotides matching TRBD2. This receptor was identified in a woman in her twenties or thirties in good health and CMV-seropositive. What was sequenced was PBMCs. CDR3 sequence reads: CASSEPSGSNEQFF. CDR3 in DNA: TGTGCCAGCAGTGAACCTAGCGGTTCCAATGAGCAGTTCTTC.